This TCR beta chain was recorded in a study of blood T cell repertoires in COVID-19. Study-wide background: Both acute and convalescent COVID-19 samples were obtained from the United States, Italy and Spain.

Enrollees, roughly 18 to 89 years old, lived in 24 US areas. As processed by the authors: Estimates of nucleated cell counts were drawn from the amplification of reference gene primers. The assay was immunoSEQ multiplex PCR, and TCRdb's table has in-frame clones only and misses some. V and J calls and clone size are those listed in that table; D and trimming were worked out from the DNA. The sample yields some 270,000 clones, 89% seen once. Germline CDR1 and CDR2: SGHKS and YYEKEE (reference sequence). V dropped 5 bases and J dropped 6; count of bases not matched to a gene: 10. This CDR3 contains 15 residues.

V usage is TRBV5-5 and J usage is TRBJ2-1, with TRBD2 identical over 8 bases. This clonotype originated in a woman aged 40 to 55 who had recovered from COVID-19. Sequenced: PBMCs or T cells enriched from blood (not recorded which). The CDR3 sequence is CASSLTSVRANEQFF. CDR3 DNA sequence: TGTGCCAGCAGTTTGACTAGCGTACGGGCCAATGAGCAGTTCTTC.